The 31 T cell receptor beta chains below come from one sample, sequenced in a study of cytomegalovirus exposure and HLA in healthy donors. The study ran its PCR with 60 Vbeta and 13 Jbeta primers. Clones were sequenced by immunoSEQ multiplex PCR, and TCRdb holds only the in-frame ones, with some missing. Among 100,000 to 150,000 clones listed, over 8% were seen once. Sequencing was done on a sample of PBMCs. The receptors here all came from a man between 40 and 49 years old in good health and CMV-seronegative.

The chain couples TRBV5-6 to TRBJ1-6; TRBD1 agrees at 8 bases. CDR3 length equals 13 residues. Germline lookup yields CDR1 SGHDT and CDR2 YYEEEE. Unmatched junction bases numbered 2, after V lost 4 bases and J lost 8 bases. CDR3 sequence: CASSLTGDSPLHF. The CDR3 DNA reads as TGTGCCAGCAGCCTGACAGGGGATTCACCCCTCCACTTT.

This clone occurred a few times. J is TRBJ2-5 and V is TRBV5-1; weak D call: TRBD2 (5 bases). CDR3 length: 15 residues. Trimming took 0 bases from V and 5 from J, leaving 14 bases between them. Germline V gives CDR1 SGHRS, CDR2 YFSETQ. The DNA for the CDR3 is TGCGCCAGCAGCTTGGGCCAAGGAGGAAGTGAGACCCAGTACTTC. Translated, it gives CASSLGQGGSETQYF.

This clone was seen more than once but under ten times. This rearrangement joins TRBV6-1 to TRBJ2-2; possible D gene TRBD2, 6 bases. Germline CDR1 is MNHNS and CDR2 is SASEGT. The CDR3 is 14 amino acids. V was cut by 4 bases and J by 7 bases, with 13 bases left in between. The CDR3 is CASSVSGVVGELFF. The CDR3 DNA sequence: TGTGCCAGCAGTGTGTCGGGGGTGGTCGGGGAGCTGTTTTTT.

This clone was counted between two and nine times. The V gene is TRBV14, the J gene TRBJ2-5; D gene ambiguous. The germline V gene encodes CDR1 SGHDN and CDR2 FVKESK. V lost 4 bases and J 4 bases, leaving 13 bases between the germline ends. The CDR3 extends over 14 amino acids. CDR3 nucleotides: TGTGCCAGCAGCCCTCATCAGGCCCTAGAGACCCAGTACTTC. This translates into CASSPHQALETQYF.

This clone has more than one count but fewer than ten. The V and J genes are TRBV5-5 and TRBJ2-5, with TRBD1 matching 11 bases. The CDR3 sequence is 16 residues long. J lost 1 base, V lost 2 bases, and 4 bases had no gene match. Germline V lookup: CDR1 SGHKS, CDR2 YYEKEE (reference sequence). The CDR3 here is CASSFPGTGGQETQYF. In DNA form, the CDR3 reads TGTGCCAGCAGCTTCCCAGGGACAGGGGGCCAAGAGACCCAGTACTTC.

This chain uses TRBV9 with TRBJ2-1; perhaps TRBD2 as D (6 bases). Germline values: CDR1 SGDLS, CDR2 YYNGEE. This CDR3 has 15 amino acids. Trimming left V 3 bases short and J 6 bases short, with 16 bases between. As DNA, the CDR3 is TGTGCCAGCAGCGAGGGAGGAAGGGGATCCAATGAGCAGTTCTTC. Protein sequence: CASSEGGRGSNEQFF.

This sequence joins TRBV5-4 and TRBJ2-3; 7 nucleotides line up with TRBD1. With 4 bases clipped from V and 2 bases from J, the junction kept 4 bases outside the gene matches. Germline lookup yields CDR1 SGHNT and CDR2 YYREEE (reference sequence). The CDR3 is 14 amino acids. The CDR3 reads CASSLGQVTDTQYF. The DNA of the CDR3 is TGTGCCAGCAGCCTTGGACAGGTCACAGATACGCAGTATTTT.

The chain recombines TRBV7-9 with TRBJ2-7; 9 positions agree with TRBD1. The CDR3 loop spans 14 amino acids. CDR1 SEHNR and CDR2 FQNEAQ come from the germline V gene (reference sequence). Trimming cost V 5 bases and J 3 bases; bases outside gene matches: 5. The CDR3 sequence: CASSLPGQGYEQYF. The CDR3 DNA reads TGTGCCAGCAGCCTCCCGGGACAGGGCTACGAGCAGTACTTC.

The genes are TRBV28 and TRBJ2-1, with TRBD2 matching over 12 bases. Germline CDR1 MDHEN, CDR2 SYDVKM. V trimming: 1 base; J trimming: 4 bases; junction bases outside the gene matches: 8. The CDR3 loop spans 18 amino acids. The CDR3 sequence is CASSLYLAGTSGYNEQFF. The CDR3 DNA is TGTGCCAGCAGTTTATACCTCGCCGGGACTAGCGGGTACAATGAGCAGTTCTTC.

This clone came up a few times. V is TRBV11-2 and J is TRBJ1-6, with a tentative D call TRBD1 (5 bases). CDR1 is SGHAT and CDR2 is FQNNGV in the germline V gene. The CDR3 loop spans 18 amino acids. The V gene lost 0 bases and the J gene lost 3 bases, with 15 bases spanning the gap. Here the CDR3 DNA reads TGTGCCAGCAGCTTAGATCTCCCAGGGTTTAACTATAATTCACCCCTCCACTTT. Encoded protein: CASSLDLPGFNYNSPLHF.

The sample holds a few counts of this clone. This sequence joins TRBV18 and TRBJ1-2; 8 nucleotides line up with TRBD1. The CDR3 consists of 14 residues. The trim removed 4 bases at V and 2 bases at J, leaving 3 bases unmatched. In germline, CDR1 is KGHSH, CDR2 LQKENI. The CDR3 loop is CASSQAGGNYGYTF. CDR3 nucleotide sequence: TGTGCCAGCTCACAGGCAGGGGGCAACTATGGCTACACCTTC. Full variable domain (rest looked up from reference TRBV18 and TRBJ1-2): NAGVMQNPRHLVRRRGQEARLRCSPMKGHSHVYWYRQLPEEGLKFMVYLQKENIIDESGMPKERFSAEFPKEGPSILRIQQVVRGDSAAYFCASSQAGGNYGYTFGSGTRLTVV.

In this sample, this clone turned up a few times. The chain couples TRBV9 to TRBJ2-3; D unclear. This CDR3 is built from 12 residues. V was shortened by 4 bases and J by 2 bases, with 5 bases between the two germline ends. Germline V lookup: CDR1 SGDLS, CDR2 YYNGEE. CDR3 nucleotides: TGTGCCAGCAGCCTACTCACAGATACGCAGTATTTT. This encodes CASSLLTDTQYF. The variable domain in full, completed from reference TRBV9 and TRBJ2-3, reads DSGVTQTPKHLITATGQRVTLRCSPRSGDLSVYWYQQSLDQGLQFLIQYYNGEERAKGNILERFSAQQFPDLHSELNLSSLELGDSALYFCASSLLTDTQYFGPGTRLTVL.

This clone has a handful of counts. The genes are TRBV2 and TRBJ2-3; 9 bases are shared with TRBD1. V was clipped by 6 bases and J by 6 bases; unmatched bases: 7. The CDR3 is made up of 14 amino acids. Germline V gene data show CDR1 as SNHLY and CDR2 as FYNNEI. The CDR3 sequence: CASRAGTGPDTQYF. CDR3 nucleotides: TGTGCCAGCAGAGCCGGGACAGGGCCCGATACGCAGTATTTT.

This clone was counted a few times. The V gene is TRBV15, the J gene TRBJ2-1; TRBD2 agrees at 11 bases. The length of the CDR3 is 15 residues. Trimming removed 5 bases from V and 7 bases from J; junction bases left unmatched: 7. Germline CDR1 reads LNHNV; CDR2 reads YYDKDF (reference sequence). The CDR3 is CATSGLAGGRNEQFF. CDR3 sequence (DNA): TGTGCCACCAGCGGGCTAGCGGGGGGCCGGAATGAGCAGTTCTTC.

This clone was counted only a few times. The chain is built from TRBV5-1 and TRBJ2-3, with D maybe TRBD2 (7 bases). CDR3 size: 15 residues. Trimming cost V 4 bases and J 2 bases, with 14 bases left between them. The germline V gene has CDR1 SGHRS and CDR2 YFSETQ. CDR3 residues: CASSPGRGATDTQYF. The CDR3 region has the DNA TGCGCCAGCAGCCCCGGCCGGGGGGCCACAGATACGCAGTATTTT.

The V call is TRBV5-1, the J call TRBJ1-2; TRBD1 aligns across 9 bases. Per the germline V gene, CDR1 is SGHRS and CDR2 is YFSETQ. There are 19 residues in the CDR3. The V segment lost 0 bases and the J segment 0 bases; nucleotides outside the gene matches: 12. CDR3 sequence: CASSLGDRVVFPSNYGYTF. As DNA, the CDR3 is TGCGCCAGCAGCTTGGGGGACAGGGTCGTTTTCCCGTCTAACTATGGCTACACCTTC.

The chain links TRBV5-1 to TRBJ1-2; 9 bases fit TRBD1. Germline CDR1 and CDR2: SGHRS and YFSETQ. Trimming at V came to 3 bases and at J to 7 bases, leaving 10 bases not matched to a gene. The CDR3 runs to 15 residues. The CDR3 DNA reads as TGCGCCAGCAGCTCGGTTCTTACAGGGGGCGGTGGCTACACCTTC. Protein product: CASSSVLTGGGGYTF. The variable domain in full, with the rest retrieved from reference TRBV5-1 and TRBJ1-2, is KAGVTQTPRYLIKTRGQQVTLSCSPISGHRSVSWYQQTPGQGLQFLFEYFSETQRNKGNFPGRFSGRQFSNSRSEMNVSTLELGDSALYLCASSSVLTGGGGYTFGSGTRLTVV.

This rearrangement joins TRBV30 to TRBJ1-4, with no clear D. Germline V lookup: CDR1 GTSNPN, CDR2 SVGIG (reference sequence). Deletions cut 3 bases from V and 0 bases from J, with 14 bases between. This CDR3 is 16 amino acids long. The CDR3 spells CAWREPGSATNEKLFF. CDR3 in DNA: TGTGCCTGGAGAGAGCCGGGGTCTGCAACTAATGAAAAACTGTTTTTT.

This chain joins TRBV2 and TRBJ2-1, with 8 bases that match TRBD2. Per the germline V gene, CDR1 is SNHLY and CDR2 is FYNNEI. This CDR3 comprises 16 residues. V lost 3 bases and J lost 1; bases outside the gene matches: 5. The DNA of the CDR3 is TGTGCCAGCAGTGAGTGGCGGGGGGCTTCCTACAATGAGCAGTTCTTC. As protein: CASSEWRGASYNEQFF.

The chain uses TRBV10-2 and TRBJ2-7, with a possible D match to TRBD1 (6 bases). Trimming cost V 5 bases and J 6 bases, with 14 bases left between them. CDR3 length: 13 amino acids. Germline V CDR1 and CDR2: WSHSY, SAAADI. The CDR3 DNA is TGCGCCAGCAGTCGGGACACCCTGCGCGAGCAGTACTTC. Protein product: CASSRDTLREQYF.

V and J are TRBV10-1 and TRBJ2-2; TRBD2 agrees at 11 bases. From germline, CDR1 is WNHNN and CDR2 SYGVQD (reference sequence). The CDR3 spans 18 residues. The trim removed 2 bases at V and 0 bases at J, leaving 5 bases unmatched. The CDR3 reads CASSETSGGGSNTGELFF. The CDR3 DNA reads TGCGCCAGCAGTGAGACTAGCGGGGGAGGTTCGAACACCGGGGAGCTGTTTTTT.

V and J are TRBV4-1 and TRBJ2-7; D perhaps matches TRBD2 (6 bases). CDR1 and CDR2 from the germline V gene are MGHRA and YSYEKL. The CDR3 is 17 residues long. V was shortened by 2 bases and J by 6 bases, with 23 bases between the two germline ends. The CDR3 region has the DNA TGCGCCAGCAGCCAACCGACTGGGACTTCCTCCCGGCGCGAGCAGTACTTC. It translates to CASSQPTGTSSRREQYF.

About this clone itself: Other nucleotide sequences in the sample specify the same CDR3. V gene TRBV28 combines with J gene TRBJ1-1; D unresolved. CDR3 length equals 13 residues. Trimming took off 3 bases at V and 1 base at J, with 6 bases between the two ends. Germline CDR1 and CDR2: MDHEN and SYDVKM. The CDR3 loop reads CASSLAENTEAFF. The CDR3, as DNA: TGTGCCAGCAGTTTGGCAGAGAACACTGAAGCTTTCTTT.

This clone was counted only a few times. The gene calls are TRBV6-5 and TRBJ1-1, with a tentative D call TRBD1 (6 bases). There are 14 residues in the CDR3. Trimming pared 5 bases from V and 4 bases from J, leaving 14 bases between. Germline CDR1 MNHEY, CDR2 SVGAGI. CDR3 sequence: CASSPGGAGTEAFF. The CDR3 DNA follows: TGTGCCAGCAGTCCCGGGGGGGCGGGCACTGAAGCTTTCTTT.

The chain combines TRBV19 with TRBJ2-2, with unresolved D. The CDR3 sequence is 15 residues long. Trimming left V 7 bases short and J 1 base short, with 13 bases between. Germline values: CDR1 LNHDA, CDR2 SQIVND (reference sequence). CDR3 sequence (DNA): TGTGCCAGTAATAATCTCAGGCAGAACACCGGGGAGCTGTTTTTT. It encodes CASNNLRQNTGELFF.

This clone was seen a few times. In DNA form, the CDR3 reads TGTGCCAGCAGCTTCTCTACAGGGTATTCAGATACGCAGTATTTT. Protein sequence: CASSFSTGYSDTQYF. The rearrangement joins TRBV7-2 to TRBJ2-3; possibly TRBD1 for D (6 bases). The CDR3 contains 15 residues. Trimming stripped 3 bases from V and 4 bases from J, with 14 bases between. CDR1 and CDR2 from the germline V gene are SGHTA and FQGNSA.

A few counts support this clone. The chain is built from TRBV6-5 and TRBJ1-6; maybe TRBD1 (5 bases). CDR1 is MNHEY, CDR2 SVGAGI, per germline. V was clipped by 1 base and J by 5 bases, with 9 bases between them. The CDR3 consists of 15 residues. The DNA for the CDR3 is TGTGCCAGCAGTTACTGGGGGGGGAATAATTCACCCCTCCACTTT. Translating gives CASSYWGGNNSPLHF.

This clone showed up just a few times. The chain links TRBV11-2 to TRBJ1-5; 9 nucleotides align to TRBD1. Trimming at V came to 5 bases and at J to 7 bases, leaving 12 bases not matched to a gene. CDR3 length equals 16 residues. Per germline, CDR1 SGHAT and CDR2 FQNNGV. The chain's CDR3 is CASSVAPSDRGQPQHF. The CDR3 nucleotides are TGTGCCAGCAGCGTAGCTCCCTCGGACAGGGGCCAGCCCCAGCATTTT.

This clone showed up just a few times. The chain carries TRBV19 and TRBJ1-1; 7 positions agree with TRBD1. V lost 5 bases to trimming and J lost 3 bases; unmatched junction nucleotides: 9. Germline CDR1 reads LNHDA; CDR2 reads SQIVND (reference sequence). CDR3 size: 15 residues. The CDR3 spells CASSPLGGWDTEAFF. The CDR3 region has the DNA TGTGCCAGTAGTCCCCTAGGGGGCTGGGACACTGAAGCTTTCTTT.

This clone was counted only a few times. The chain uses TRBV13 and TRBJ2-3, with 12 nucleotides matching TRBD2. The trim removed 0 bases at V and 7 bases at J, leaving 8 bases unmatched. The length of the CDR3 is 17 residues. The germline gives CDR1 PRHDT, CDR2 FYEKMQ (reference sequence). The DNA of the CDR3 is TGTGCCAGCAGCTTAGGCCTAGCGGGGGGGCTCATAAATACGCAGTATTTT. It is translated as CASSLGLAGGLINTQYF. Full variable domain (outside the CDR3, taken from reference TRBV13 and TRBJ2-3): AAGVIQSPRHLIKEKRETATLKCYPIPRHDTVYWYQQGPGQDPQFLISFYEKMQSDKGSIPDRFSAQQFSDYHSELNMSSLELGDSALYFCASSLGLAGGLINTQYFGPGTRLTVL.

This clone was seen a handful of times. V and J are TRBV7-2 and TRBJ1-1; no clear D gene. The CDR3 length is 13 residues. Germline CDR1 SGHTA, CDR2 FQGNSA. V was pared by 11 bases and J by 3 bases, with 16 bases between. CDR3 DNA: TGTGCCGGATCGGCGGGTAGGGACACTGAAGCTTTCTTT. Protein sequence: CAGSAGRDTEAFF.